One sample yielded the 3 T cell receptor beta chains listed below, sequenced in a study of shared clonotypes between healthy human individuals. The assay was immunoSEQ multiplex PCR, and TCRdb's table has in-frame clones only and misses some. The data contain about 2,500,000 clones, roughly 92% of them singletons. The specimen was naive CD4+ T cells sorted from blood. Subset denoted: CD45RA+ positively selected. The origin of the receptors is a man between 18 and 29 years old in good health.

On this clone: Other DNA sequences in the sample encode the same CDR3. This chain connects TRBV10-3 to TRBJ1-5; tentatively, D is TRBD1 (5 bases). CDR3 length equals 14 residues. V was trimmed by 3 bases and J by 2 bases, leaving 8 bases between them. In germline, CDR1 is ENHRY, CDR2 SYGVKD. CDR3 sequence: CAISDGGGNQPQHF. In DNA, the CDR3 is TGTGCCATCAGTGACGGAGGGGGCAATCAGCCCCAGCATTTT.

CDR3 sequence reads: CASSAGTDSNQPQHF. The CDR3 DNA reads as TGTGCCAGCAGTGCTGGGACGGATAGCAATCAGCCCCAGCATTTT. V and J are TRBV2 and TRBJ1-5, with D tentatively TRBD1 (5 bases). The germline gives CDR1 SNHLY, CDR2 FYNNEI. V was pared by 4 bases and J by 0 bases, with 10 bases between. The CDR3 consists of 15 residues. Full variable domain (outside the CDR3, taken from reference TRBV2 and TRBJ1-5): EPEVTQTPSHQVTQMGQEVILRCVPISNHLYFYWYRQILGQKVEFLVSFYNNEISEKSEIFDDQFSVERPDGSNFTLKIRSTKLEDSAMYFCASSAGTDSNQPQHFGDGTRLSIL.

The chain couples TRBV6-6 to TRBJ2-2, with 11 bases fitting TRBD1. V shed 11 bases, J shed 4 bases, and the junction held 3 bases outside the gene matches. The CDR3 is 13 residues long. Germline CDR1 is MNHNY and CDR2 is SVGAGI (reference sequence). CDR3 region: CAGQGAGTGELFF. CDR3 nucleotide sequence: TGTGCCGGACAGGGGGCTGGCACCGGGGAGCTGTTTTTT.